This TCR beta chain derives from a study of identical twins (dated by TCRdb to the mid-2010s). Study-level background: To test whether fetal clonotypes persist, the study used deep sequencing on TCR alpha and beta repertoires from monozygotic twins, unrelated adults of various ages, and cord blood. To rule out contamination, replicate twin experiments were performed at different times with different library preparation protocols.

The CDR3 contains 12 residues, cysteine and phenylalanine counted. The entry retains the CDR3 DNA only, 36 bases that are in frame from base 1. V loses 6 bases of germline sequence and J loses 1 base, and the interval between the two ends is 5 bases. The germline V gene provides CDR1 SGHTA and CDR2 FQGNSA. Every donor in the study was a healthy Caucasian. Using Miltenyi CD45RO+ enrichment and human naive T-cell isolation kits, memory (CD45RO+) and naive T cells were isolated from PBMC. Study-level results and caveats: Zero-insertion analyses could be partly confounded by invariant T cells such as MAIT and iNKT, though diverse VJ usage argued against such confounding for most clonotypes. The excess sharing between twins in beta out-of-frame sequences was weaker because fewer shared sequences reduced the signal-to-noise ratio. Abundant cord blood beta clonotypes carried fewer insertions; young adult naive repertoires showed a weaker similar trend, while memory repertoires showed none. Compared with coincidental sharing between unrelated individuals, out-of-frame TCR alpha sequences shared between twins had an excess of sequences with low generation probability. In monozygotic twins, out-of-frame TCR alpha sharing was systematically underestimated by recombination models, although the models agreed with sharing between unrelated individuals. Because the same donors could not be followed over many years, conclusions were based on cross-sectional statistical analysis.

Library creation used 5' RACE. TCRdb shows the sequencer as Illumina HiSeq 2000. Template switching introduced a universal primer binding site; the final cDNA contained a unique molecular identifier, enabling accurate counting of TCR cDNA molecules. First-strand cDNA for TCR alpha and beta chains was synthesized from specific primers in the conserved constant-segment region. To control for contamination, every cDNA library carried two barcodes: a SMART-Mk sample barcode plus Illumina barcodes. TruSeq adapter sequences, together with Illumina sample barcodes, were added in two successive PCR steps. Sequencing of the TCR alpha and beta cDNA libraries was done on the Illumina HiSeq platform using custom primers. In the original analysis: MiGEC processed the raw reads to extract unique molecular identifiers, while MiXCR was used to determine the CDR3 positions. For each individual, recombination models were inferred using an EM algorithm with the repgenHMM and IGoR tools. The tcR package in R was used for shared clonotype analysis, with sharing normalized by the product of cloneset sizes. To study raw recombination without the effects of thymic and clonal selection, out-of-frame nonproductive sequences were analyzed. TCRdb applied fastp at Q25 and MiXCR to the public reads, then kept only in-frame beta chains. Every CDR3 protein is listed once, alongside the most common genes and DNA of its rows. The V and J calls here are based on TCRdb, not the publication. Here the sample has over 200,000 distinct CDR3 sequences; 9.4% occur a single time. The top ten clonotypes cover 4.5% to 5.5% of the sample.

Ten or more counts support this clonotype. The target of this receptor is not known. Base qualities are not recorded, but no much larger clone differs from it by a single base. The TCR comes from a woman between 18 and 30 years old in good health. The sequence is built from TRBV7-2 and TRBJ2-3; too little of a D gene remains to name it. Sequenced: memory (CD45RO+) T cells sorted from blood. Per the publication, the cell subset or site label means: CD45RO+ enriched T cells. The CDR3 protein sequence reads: CASSQRTDTQYF. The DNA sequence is TGTGCCAGCAGTCAGCGCACAGATACGCAGTATTTT.